The rows below give T cell receptor beta chains drawn from one sample of a study of OX40 agonist ivuxolimab in advanced cancers. Method: immunoSEQ multiplex PCR; TCRdb's copy keeps in-frame clones and lacks some. The top ten clones hold 6% to 7% of a sample with 40,000 to 45,000 clones, over 80% of them seen once. Source: CD4+ or CD8+ T cells sorted from blood, taken in a trial of the OX40 agonist ivuxolimab. The receptor source for this set is an adult with an advanced solid tumor such as melanoma, head and neck, liver or kidney cancer. Each CDR3 is given with its conserved first and last residue. Each record gives: CDR3 length, J gene, V gene, clone size, D gene, CDR3 DNA, CDR3 protein. A D gene is named only where the DNA matches it firmly. Size is omitted from some rows. Given values are once, few, many or a class for expanded clones.

len: 15
j_gene: TRBJ2-2
v_gene: TRBV6-4
abundance: -
d_gene: TRBD2
CDR3nt: TGTGCCAGCAGTGAGCTAGCGGGAGGTCACGGGGAGCTGTTTTTT
CDR3aa: CASSELAGGHGELFF

len: 12
j_gene: TRBJ2-2
v_gene: TRBV6-5
abundance: -
d_gene: -
CDR3nt: TGTGCCAGCAGTTTAAGGGGTTCGGAGCTGTTTTTT
CDR3aa: CASSLRGSELFF

len: 19
j_gene: TRBJ1-3
v_gene: TRBV4-1
abundance: -
d_gene: -
CDR3nt: TGCGCCAGCAGCCAACTTATAATCGGCCAGTCCCTCTCTGGAAACACCATATATTTT
CDR3aa: CASSQLIIGQSLSGNTIYF

len: 12
j_gene: TRBJ2-7
v_gene: TRBV7-8
abundance: -
d_gene: -
CDR3nt: TGTGCCAGCAGCACTATGTCCTACGAGCAGTACTTC
CDR3aa: CASSTMSYEQYF

len: 13
j_gene: TRBJ2-2
v_gene: TRBV30
abundance: once
d_gene: -
CDR3nt: TGTGCCTGGACTTACAGGGAATCAGGGGAGCTGTTTTTT
CDR3aa: CAWTYRESGELFF

len: 15
j_gene: TRBJ2-7
v_gene: TRBV7-9
abundance: -
d_gene: TRBD2
CDR3nt: TGTGCCAGCAGCTTAGGTCCAGCGGGAGTCTACGAGCAGTACTTC
CDR3aa: CASSLGPAGVYEQYF

len: 11
j_gene: TRBJ2-3
v_gene: TRBV6-6
abundance: -
d_gene: -
CDR3nt: TGTGCCAGCGGCCTATCCGATACGCAGTATTTT
CDR3aa: CASGLSDTQYF

len: 13
j_gene: TRBJ1-1
v_gene: TRBV7-8
abundance: few
d_gene: -
CDR3nt: TGTGCCAGCAGCCCCCTCCCGAACACTGAAGCTTTCTTT
CDR3aa: CASSPLPNTEAFF

len: 16
j_gene: TRBJ2-3
v_gene: TRBV6-1
abundance: -
d_gene: TRBD2
CDR3nt: TGTGCCAGCAGTGATTTAGGCGGGAGAAGCACAGATACGCAGTATTTT
CDR3aa: CASSDLGGRSTDTQYF

len: 16
j_gene: TRBJ2-3
v_gene: TRBV11-2
abundance: -
d_gene: TRBD1
CDR3nt: TGTGCCAGCAGCTCGCTGAGGGGGCCGGGGACAGATACGCAGTATTTT
CDR3aa: CASSSLRGPGTDTQYF

len: 17
j_gene: TRBJ1-3
v_gene: TRBV7-8
abundance: few
d_gene: -
CDR3nt: TGTGCCAGCAGCTTAATCGGGACAACCAGCTCTGGAAACACCATATATTTT
CDR3aa: CASSLIGTTSSGNTIYF

len: 15
j_gene: TRBJ1-1
v_gene: TRBV5-1
abundance: once
d_gene: TRBD1
CDR3nt: TGCGCCAGCAGGGGGTTGACAGGGGGCAATACTGAAGCTTTCTTT
CDR3aa: CASRGLTGGNTEAFF

len: 15
j_gene: TRBJ2-3
v_gene: TRBV27
abundance: -
d_gene: -
CDR3nt: TGTGCCAGCAGCCGGTGGGCGGAACCCACAGATACGCAGTATTTT
CDR3aa: CASSRWAEPTDTQYF

len: 12
j_gene: TRBJ2-7
v_gene: TRBV19
abundance: once
d_gene: -
CDR3nt: TGTGCCAGCCGTGACACCAACTACGAGCAGTACTTC
CDR3aa: CASRDTNYEQYF

len: 14
j_gene: TRBJ2-1
v_gene: TRBV6-4
abundance: -
d_gene: -
CDR3nt: TGTGCCAGCAGTGCCGAGCGGAGTTACAATGAGCAGTTCTTC
CDR3aa: CASSAERSYNEQFF

len: 12
j_gene: TRBJ2-7
v_gene: TRBV6-5
abundance: -
d_gene: TRBD1
CDR3nt: TGTGCCAGCAGGACAGGGAGCTACGAGCAGTACTTC
CDR3aa: CASRTGSYEQYF

len: 15
j_gene: TRBJ1-3
v_gene: TRBV6-6
abundance: -
d_gene: -
CDR3nt: TGTGCCAGCAGCCAGGACTGGACTTCTGGAAACACCATATATTTT
CDR3aa: CASSQDWTSGNTIYF

len: 14
j_gene: TRBJ2-7
v_gene: TRBV10-2
abundance: -
d_gene: -
CDR3nt: TGCGCCAGCACCCAACTTCGAGTAGGCGGCGAGCAGTACTTC
CDR3aa: CASTQLRVGGEQYF

len: 14
j_gene: TRBJ2-1
v_gene: TRBV7-7
abundance: -
d_gene: -
CDR3nt: TGTGCCAGCAGCTTGACTAGGCGGTTTGATGAGCAGTTCTTC
CDR3aa: CASSLTRRFDEQFF

len: 13
j_gene: TRBJ2-7
v_gene: TRBV2
abundance: -
d_gene: -
CDR3nt: TGTGCCAGCAGGCAAGAGGACCTCTACGAGCAGTACTTC
CDR3aa: CASRQEDLYEQYF

len: 17
j_gene: TRBJ2-3
v_gene: TRBV7-2
abundance: -
d_gene: TRBD2
CDR3nt: TGTGCCAGCAGCTTCCTGGGACTAGCGGGCCAAACAGATACGCAGTATTTT
CDR3aa: CASSFLGLAGQTDTQYF

len: 15
j_gene: TRBJ1-1
v_gene: TRBV27
abundance: -
d_gene: -
CDR3nt: TGTGCCAGCACCCAGGTTGGGGGCCAGGGCACTGAAGCTTTCTTT
CDR3aa: CASTQVGGQGTEAFF

len: 16
j_gene: TRBJ1-2
v_gene: TRBV19
abundance: few
d_gene: TRBD1
CDR3nt: TGTGCCAGTAGACCGGGACAGGGCGATCCTAACTATGGCTACACCTTC
CDR3aa: CASRPGQGDPNYGYTF

len: 15
j_gene: TRBJ2-5
v_gene: TRBV2
abundance: -
d_gene: TRBD2
CDR3nt: TGTGCCAGCACCGATAGCGGGAGGTACCAAGAGACCCAGTACTTC
CDR3aa: CASTDSGRYQETQYF

len: 16
j_gene: TRBJ2-1
v_gene: TRBV9
abundance: -
d_gene: TRBD2
CDR3nt: TGTGCCAGCAGCGCACCCAGCGGGAGCTCCTACAATGAGCAGTTCTTC
CDR3aa: CASSAPSGSSYNEQFF

len: 15
j_gene: TRBJ2-2
v_gene: TRBV7-2
abundance: -
d_gene: TRBD1
CDR3nt: TGTGCCAGCAGCCGGCCGGGACAGGACACCGGGGAGCTGTTTTTT
CDR3aa: CASSRPGQDTGELFF

len: 15
j_gene: TRBJ1-3
v_gene: TRBV11-2
abundance: -
d_gene: -
CDR3nt: TGTGCCAGCAGTCAACAGTCGACCTCTGGAAACACCATATATTTT
CDR3aa: CASSQQSTSGNTIYF

len: 17
j_gene: TRBJ1-1
v_gene: TRBV5-8
abundance: -
d_gene: -
CDR3nt: TGTGCCAGCAGCTTGGGACCCGGCCGGGGGGCGGGAACTGAAGCTTTCTTT
CDR3aa: CASSLGPGRGAGTEAFF

len: 15
j_gene: TRBJ1-2
v_gene: TRBV5-4
abundance: -
d_gene: TRBD1
CDR3nt: TGTGCCAGCAGCCATAGGGACAGAGCTAACTATGGCTACACCTTC
CDR3aa: CASSHRDRANYGYTF

len: 16
j_gene: TRBJ2-3
v_gene: TRBV7-9
abundance: -
d_gene: TRBD2
CDR3nt: TGTGCCAGCAGGCGTTCCCTAGCGGGAGAAACAGATACGCAGTATTTT
CDR3aa: CASRRSLAGETDTQYF

len: 14
j_gene: TRBJ1-4
v_gene: TRBV6-5
abundance: -
d_gene: TRBD1
CDR3nt: TGTGCCAGCAGAACACAGGGGATCGGGGAAAAACTGTTTTTT
CDR3aa: CASRTQGIGEKLFF

len: 14
j_gene: TRBJ2-7
v_gene: TRBV4-1
abundance: -
d_gene: TRBD2
CDR3nt: TGCGCCAGCAGCCCCCCGGGGGGGGGCCACGAGCAGTACTTC
CDR3aa: CASSPPGGGHEQYF

len: 17
j_gene: TRBJ2-5
v_gene: TRBV7-9
abundance: -
d_gene: TRBD2
CDR3nt: TGTGCCAGCAGCCACCCCTCTAGCGGGAGGGGTCAAGAGACCCAGTACTTC
CDR3aa: CASSHPSSGRGQETQYF

len: 15
j_gene: TRBJ1-4
v_gene: TRBV19
abundance: -
d_gene: -
CDR3nt: TGTGCCAGTCGAGGGTGGACTGCAACTAATGAAAAACTGTTTTTT
CDR3aa: CASRGWTATNEKLFF

len: 15
j_gene: TRBJ1-2
v_gene: TRBV11-2
abundance: -
d_gene: -
CDR3nt: TGTGCCAGCTCCGAGGGGACGGATCCTTCTTATGGCTACACCTTC
CDR3aa: CASSEGTDPSYGYTF

len: 14
j_gene: TRBJ1-1
v_gene: TRBV2
abundance: -
d_gene: TRBD1
CDR3nt: TGTGCCAGCAGTCCCCGGACAGGGAACACTGAAGCTTTCTTT
CDR3aa: CASSPRTGNTEAFF

len: 14
j_gene: TRBJ2-2
v_gene: TRBV7-2
abundance: -
d_gene: TRBD2
CDR3nt: TGTGCCAGCAGCTCCCGGACTAGAATCGGGGAGCTGTTTTTT
CDR3aa: CASSSRTRIGELFF

len: 15
j_gene: TRBJ2-7
v_gene: TRBV5-4
abundance: -
d_gene: -
CDR3nt: TGTGCCAGCAGCATAGAGGGGGGTGCTATGGAGGAGCAGTACTTC
CDR3aa: CASSIEGGAMEEQYF

len: 15
j_gene: TRBJ2-7
v_gene: TRBV7-6
abundance: -
d_gene: -
CDR3nt: TGTGCCAGCAGCTTAGCGCTTCAGGGGTTCCACGAGCAGTACTTC
CDR3aa: CASSLALQGFHEQYF

len: 16
j_gene: TRBJ2-2
v_gene: TRBV11-3
abundance: -
d_gene: TRBD1
CDR3nt: TGTGCCAGCAGCCCACGGACAGGGGGCGGCACCGGGGAGCTGTTTTTT
CDR3aa: CASSPRTGGGTGELFF

len: 11
j_gene: TRBJ1-2
v_gene: TRBV2
abundance: -
d_gene: TRBD1
CDR3nt: TGTGCCAGCAGAAGGACAGGAGGCTACACCTTC
CDR3aa: CASRRTGGYTF

len: 17
j_gene: TRBJ2-1
v_gene: TRBV7-9
abundance: -
d_gene: TRBD2
CDR3nt: TGTGCCAGCAGCGGGGCGCTAGCGGGCGACAACTACAATGAGCAGTTCTTC
CDR3aa: CASSGALAGDNYNEQFF

len: 13
j_gene: TRBJ2-7
v_gene: TRBV10-3
abundance: once
d_gene: -
CDR3nt: TGTGCCATCAGTGAGTCGTGGAGTGGCGAGCAGTACTTC
CDR3aa: CAISESWSGEQYF

len: 15
j_gene: TRBJ1-1
v_gene: TRBV19
abundance: once
d_gene: -
CDR3nt: TGTGCCAGTAGTATGTGGGCAGCCTCGAACACTGAAGCTTTCTTT
CDR3aa: CASSMWAASNTEAFF

len: 16
j_gene: TRBJ2-7
v_gene: TRBV29-1
abundance: -
d_gene: TRBD2
CDR3nt: TGCAGCGTGGCGGGGGGGTCTAGCGGGAGCTCCTACGAGCAGTACTTC
CDR3aa: CSVAGGSSGSSYEQYF

len: 17
j_gene: TRBJ1-5
v_gene: TRBV30
abundance: -
d_gene: TRBD1
CDR3nt: TGTGCCTGGAGTGTACGTGGTTGGGACAGGGGGAGTCAGCCCCAGCATTTT
CDR3aa: CAWSVRGWDRGSQPQHF